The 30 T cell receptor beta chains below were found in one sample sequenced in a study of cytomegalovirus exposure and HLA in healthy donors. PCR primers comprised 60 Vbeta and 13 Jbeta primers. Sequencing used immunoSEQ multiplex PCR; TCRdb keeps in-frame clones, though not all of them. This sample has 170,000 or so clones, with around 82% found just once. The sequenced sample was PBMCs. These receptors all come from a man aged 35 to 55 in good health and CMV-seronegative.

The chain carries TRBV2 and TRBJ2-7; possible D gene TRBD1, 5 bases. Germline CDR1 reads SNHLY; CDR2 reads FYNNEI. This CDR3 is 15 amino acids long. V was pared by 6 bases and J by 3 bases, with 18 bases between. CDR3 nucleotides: TGTGCCAGCAGGGCAATGCCAGACAGATACTACGAGCAGTACTTC. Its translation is CASRAMPDRYYEQYF.

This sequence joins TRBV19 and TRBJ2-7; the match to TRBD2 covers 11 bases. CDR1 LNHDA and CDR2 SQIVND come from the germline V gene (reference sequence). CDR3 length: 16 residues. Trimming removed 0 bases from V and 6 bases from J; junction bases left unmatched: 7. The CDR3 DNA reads TGTGCCAGTAGTATAGATCGGGGGCTAGCGGGAGGCGAGCAGTACTTC. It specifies CASSIDRGLAGGEQYF.

In nucleotides, the CDR3 is TGTGCCAGCAGCTCTTGGGCTCGCGAAAAACTGTTTTTT. Translated: CASSSWAREKLFF. The chain recombines TRBV7-2 with TRBJ1-4; no firm D call. Germline V gives CDR1 SGHTA, CDR2 FQGNSA. This CDR3 spans 13 amino acids. Trimming cost V 4 bases and J 8 bases, with 11 bases left between them.

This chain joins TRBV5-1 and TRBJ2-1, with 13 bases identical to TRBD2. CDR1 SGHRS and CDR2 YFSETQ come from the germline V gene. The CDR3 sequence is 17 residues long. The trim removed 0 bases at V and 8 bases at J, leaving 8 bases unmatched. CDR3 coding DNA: TGCGCCAGCAGCTTGGAAAGGGGGACTAGCGGGACCGATGAGCAGTTCTTC. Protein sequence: CASSLERGTSGTDEQFF.

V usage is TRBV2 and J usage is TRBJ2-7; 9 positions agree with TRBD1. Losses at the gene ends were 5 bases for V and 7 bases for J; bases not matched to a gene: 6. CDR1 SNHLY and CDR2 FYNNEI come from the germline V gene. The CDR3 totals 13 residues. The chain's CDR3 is CASSWDRAGEQYF. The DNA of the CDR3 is TGTGCCAGCAGTTGGGACAGGGCTGGGGAGCAGTACTTC. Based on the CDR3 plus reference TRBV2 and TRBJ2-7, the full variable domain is EPEVTQTPSHQVTQMGQEVILRCVPISNHLYFYWYRQILGQKVEFLVSFYNNEISEKSEIFDDQFSVERPDGSNFTLKIRSTKLEDSAMYFCASSWDRAGEQYFGPGTRLTVT.

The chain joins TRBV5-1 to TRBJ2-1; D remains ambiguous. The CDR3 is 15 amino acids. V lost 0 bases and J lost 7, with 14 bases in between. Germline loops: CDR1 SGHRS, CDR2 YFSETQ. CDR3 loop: CASSLGLYAVNEQFF. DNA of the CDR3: TGCGCCAGCAGCTTGGGACTGTACGCAGTTAATGAGCAGTTCTTC.

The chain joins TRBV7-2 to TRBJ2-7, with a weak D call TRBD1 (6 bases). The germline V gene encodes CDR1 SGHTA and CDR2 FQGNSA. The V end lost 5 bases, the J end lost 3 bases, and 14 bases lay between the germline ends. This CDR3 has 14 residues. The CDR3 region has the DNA TGTGCCAGCAGCGCCGACAGGTCCATCTACGAGCAGTACTTC. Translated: CASSADRSIYEQYF.

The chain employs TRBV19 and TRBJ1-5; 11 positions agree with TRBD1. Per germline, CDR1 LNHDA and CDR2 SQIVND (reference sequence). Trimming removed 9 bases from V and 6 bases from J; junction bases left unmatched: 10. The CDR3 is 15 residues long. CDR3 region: CASTSWTGGLQPQHF. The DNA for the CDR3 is TGTGCCAGCACATCCTGGACAGGGGGCCTTCAGCCCCAGCATTTT.

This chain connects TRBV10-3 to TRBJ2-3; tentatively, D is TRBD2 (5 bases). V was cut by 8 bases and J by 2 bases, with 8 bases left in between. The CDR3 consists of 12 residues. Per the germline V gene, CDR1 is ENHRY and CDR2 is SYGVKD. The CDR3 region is CAIEGDTDTQYF. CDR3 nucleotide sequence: TGTGCCATCGAGGGAGACACAGATACGCAGTATTTT.

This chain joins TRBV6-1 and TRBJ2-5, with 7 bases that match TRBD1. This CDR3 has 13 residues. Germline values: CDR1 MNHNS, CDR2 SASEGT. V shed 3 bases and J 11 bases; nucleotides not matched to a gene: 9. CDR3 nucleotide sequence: TGTGCCAGCAGTGAGAGGGGGCTGGTAAGGCAGTACTTC. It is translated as CASSERGLVRQYF.

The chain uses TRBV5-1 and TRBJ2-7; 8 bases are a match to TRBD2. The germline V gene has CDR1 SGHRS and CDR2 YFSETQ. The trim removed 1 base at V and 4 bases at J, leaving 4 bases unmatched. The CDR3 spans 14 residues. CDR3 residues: CASSLSGGSYEQYF. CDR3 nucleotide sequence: TGCGCCAGCAGCTTGTCGGGGGGGAGTTACGAGCAGTACTTC.

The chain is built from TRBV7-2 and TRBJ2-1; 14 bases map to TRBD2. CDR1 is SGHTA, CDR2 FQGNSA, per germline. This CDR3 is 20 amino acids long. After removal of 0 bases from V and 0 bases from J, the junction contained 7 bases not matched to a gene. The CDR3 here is CASSLAPGLAGVSSYNEQFF. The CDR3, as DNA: TGTGCCAGCAGCTTAGCACCGGGACTAGCGGGAGTGAGCTCCTACAATGAGCAGTTCTTC.

The CDR3 region has the DNA TGTGCCAGCAGCCTCGGCGGTGGAGGCTACACCTTC. This sequence encodes CASSLGGGGYTF. The genes are TRBV11-2 and TRBJ1-2; D remains unclear. Trimming cost V 5 bases and J 8 bases, with 12 bases left between them. The germline V gene has CDR1 SGHAT and CDR2 FQNNGV. The CDR3 sequence is 12 residues long.

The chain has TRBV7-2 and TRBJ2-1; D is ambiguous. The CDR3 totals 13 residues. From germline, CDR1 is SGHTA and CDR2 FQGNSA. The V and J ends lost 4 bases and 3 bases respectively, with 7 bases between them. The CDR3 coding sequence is TGTGCCAGCAGCTCTACCGACTACAATGAGCAGTTCTTC. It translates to CASSSTDYNEQFF. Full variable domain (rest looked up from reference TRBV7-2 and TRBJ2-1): GAGVSQSPSNKVTEKGKDVELRCDPISGHTALYWYRQSLGQGLEFLIYFQGNSAPDKSGLPSDRFSAERTGGSVSTLTIQRTQQEDSAVYLCASSSTDYNEQFFGPGTRLTVL.

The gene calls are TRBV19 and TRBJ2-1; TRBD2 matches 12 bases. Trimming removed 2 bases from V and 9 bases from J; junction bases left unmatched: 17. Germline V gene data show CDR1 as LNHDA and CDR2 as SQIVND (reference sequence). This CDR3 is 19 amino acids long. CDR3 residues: CASSIKGGWLAGGPGEQFF. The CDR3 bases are TGTGCCAGTAGTATAAAAGGAGGATGGCTAGCGGGAGGGCCGGGTGAGCAGTTCTTC.

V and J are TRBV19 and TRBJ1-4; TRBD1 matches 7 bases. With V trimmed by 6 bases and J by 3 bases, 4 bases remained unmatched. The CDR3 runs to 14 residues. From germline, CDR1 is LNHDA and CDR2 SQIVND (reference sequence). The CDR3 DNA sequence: TGTGCCAGTAGCCCCGGGACAGCTAATGAAAAACTGTTTTTT. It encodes CASSPGTANEKLFF.

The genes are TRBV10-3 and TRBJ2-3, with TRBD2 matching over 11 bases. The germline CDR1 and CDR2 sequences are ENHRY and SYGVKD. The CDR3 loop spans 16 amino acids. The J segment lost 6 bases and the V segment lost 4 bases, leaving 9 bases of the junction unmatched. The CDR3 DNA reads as TGTGCCATCAGTGGACGAACTAGCGGGAGTTTGGATACGCAGTATTTT. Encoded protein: CAISGRTSGSLDTQYF.

The CDR3 loop is CASSSPQGAGSPLHF. Written as DNA, the CDR3 is TGTGCCAGCAGCTCCCCACAGGGGGCTGGTTCACCCCTCCACTTT. The V and J genes are TRBV7-9 and TRBJ1-6; TRBD1 matches 9 bases. V lost 4 bases and J lost 9; bases outside the gene matches: 7. CDR3 length: 15 amino acids. CDR1 and CDR2 (germline): SEHNR, FQNEAQ (reference sequence).

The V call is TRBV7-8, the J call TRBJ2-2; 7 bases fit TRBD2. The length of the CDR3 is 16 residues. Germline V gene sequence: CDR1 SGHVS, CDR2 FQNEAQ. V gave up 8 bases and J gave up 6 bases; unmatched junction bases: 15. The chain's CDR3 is CASWGRERGDAGELFF. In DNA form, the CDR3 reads TGTGCCAGCTGGGGAAGGGAACGGGGGGACGCCGGGGAGCTGTTTTTT.

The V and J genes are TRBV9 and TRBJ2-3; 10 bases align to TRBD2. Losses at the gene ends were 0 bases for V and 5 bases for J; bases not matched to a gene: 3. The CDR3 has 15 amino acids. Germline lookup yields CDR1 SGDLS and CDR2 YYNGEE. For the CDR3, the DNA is TGTGCCAGCAGCGTAGTAGCGGGAGGTCTAGATACGCAGTATTTT. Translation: CASSVVAGGLDTQYF.

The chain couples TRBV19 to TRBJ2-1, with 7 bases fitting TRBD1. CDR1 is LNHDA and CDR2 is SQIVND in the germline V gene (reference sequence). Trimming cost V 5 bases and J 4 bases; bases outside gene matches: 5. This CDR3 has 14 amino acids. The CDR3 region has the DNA TGTGCCAGTAGTCTAAGGGACAGTTACAATGAGCAGTTCTTC. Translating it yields CASSLRDSYNEQFF.

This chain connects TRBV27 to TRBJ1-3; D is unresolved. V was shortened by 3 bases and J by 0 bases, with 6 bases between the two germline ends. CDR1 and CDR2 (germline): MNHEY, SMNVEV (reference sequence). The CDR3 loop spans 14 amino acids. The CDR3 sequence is CASSLGVSGNTIYF. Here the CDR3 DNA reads TGTGCCAGCAGTTTGGGCGTCTCTGGAAACACCATATATTTT.

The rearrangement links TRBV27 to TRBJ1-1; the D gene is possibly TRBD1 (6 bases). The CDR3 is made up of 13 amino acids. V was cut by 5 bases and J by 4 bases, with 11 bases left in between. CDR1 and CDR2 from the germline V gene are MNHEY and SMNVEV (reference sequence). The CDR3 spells CASSQQGVTEAFF. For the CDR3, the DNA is TGTGCCAGCAGTCAACAGGGAGTCACTGAAGCTTTCTTT.

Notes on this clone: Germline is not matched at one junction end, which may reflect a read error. CDR3 DNA: TGTGCGAGCTCACCAGTCCGAGGGGGCTACACCTTC. Amino acid sequence: CASSPVRGGYTF. The V and J genes are TRBV18 and TRBJ1-2; D unclear. The CDR3 is 12 amino acids. Germline CDR1 reads KGHSH; CDR2 reads LQKENI. Filled out from reference TRBV18 and TRBJ1-2, the complete variable domain reads NAGVMQNPRHLVRRRGQEARLRCSPMKGHSHVYWYRQLPEEGLKFMVYLQKENIIDESGMPKERFSAEFPKEGPSILRIQQVVRGDSAAYFCASSPVRGGYTFGSGTRLTVV.

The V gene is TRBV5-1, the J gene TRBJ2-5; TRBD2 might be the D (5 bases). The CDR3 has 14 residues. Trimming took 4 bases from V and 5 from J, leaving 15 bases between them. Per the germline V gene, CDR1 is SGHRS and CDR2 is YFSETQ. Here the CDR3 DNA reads TGCGCCAGCAGCACGGACGGGGATGGGGAGACCCAGTACTTC. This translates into CASSTDGDGETQYF.

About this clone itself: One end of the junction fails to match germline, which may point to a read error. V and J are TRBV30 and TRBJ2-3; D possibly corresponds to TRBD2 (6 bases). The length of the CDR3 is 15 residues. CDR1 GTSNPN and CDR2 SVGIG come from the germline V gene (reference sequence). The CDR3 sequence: CAWSVHSGSRDTQYF. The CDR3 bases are TGTGCCTGGAGTGTACATTCCGGGAGCAGAGATACGCAGTATTTT.

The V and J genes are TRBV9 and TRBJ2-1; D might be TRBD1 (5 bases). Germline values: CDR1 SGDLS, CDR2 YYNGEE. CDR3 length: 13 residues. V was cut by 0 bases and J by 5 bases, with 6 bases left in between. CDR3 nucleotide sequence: TGTGCCAGCAGCGTAGTCAGGGACAATGAGCAGTTCTTC. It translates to CASSVVRDNEQFF. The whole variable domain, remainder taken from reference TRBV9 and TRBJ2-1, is DSGVTQTPKHLITATGQRVTLRCSPRSGDLSVYWYQQSLDQGLQFLIQYYNGEERAKGNILERFSAQQFPDLHSELNLSSLELGDSALYFCASSVVRDNEQFFGPGTRLTVL.

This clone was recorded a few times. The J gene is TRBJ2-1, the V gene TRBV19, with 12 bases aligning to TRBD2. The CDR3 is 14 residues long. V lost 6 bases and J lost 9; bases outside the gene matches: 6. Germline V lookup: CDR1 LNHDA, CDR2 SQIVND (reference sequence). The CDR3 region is CASRGTSGRSEQFF. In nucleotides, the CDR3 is TGTGCCAGTAGGGGGACTAGCGGGCGCAGTGAGCAGTTCTTC.

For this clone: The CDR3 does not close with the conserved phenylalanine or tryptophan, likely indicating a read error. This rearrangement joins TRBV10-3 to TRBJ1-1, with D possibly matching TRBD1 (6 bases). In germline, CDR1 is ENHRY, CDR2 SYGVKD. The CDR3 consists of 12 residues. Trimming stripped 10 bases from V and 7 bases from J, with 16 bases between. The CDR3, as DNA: TGTGCCACCAAATCACAGGGATTTGAAGCTTTCCTT. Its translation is CATKSQGFEAFL.

CDR3 region: CASSTGGDEKLFF. CDR3 nucleotides: TGTGCCAGTTCTACAGGGGGCGACGAAAAACTGTTTTTT. The genes are TRBV19 and TRBJ1-4; TRBD1 aligns across 9 bases. CDR3 length: 13 amino acids. Germline loops: CDR1 LNHDA, CDR2 SQIVND (reference sequence). V was pared by 8 bases and J by 8 bases, with 6 bases of the junction left unmatched.